This passage covers 32 T cell receptor beta chains from one sample sequenced in a study of cytotoxic CD8 clonotypes in ibrutinib-treated CLL. Generated by immunoSEQ multiplex PCR, the TCRdb table keeps only in-frame clones and is missing some. Here the sample spans some 76,000 clones, roughly 85% being singletons. This specimen consisted of PBMCs, obtained after 24 months of ibrutinib treatment. These receptors came from a human donor with chronic lymphocytic leukemia.

This clone came up a few times. J is TRBJ1-4 and V is TRBV9, with D unclear. The CDR3 loop spans 11 amino acids. V was pared by 7 bases and J by 6 bases, with 7 bases between. Germline CDR1 reads SGDLS; CDR2 reads YYNGEE. In nucleotides, the CDR3 is TGTGCCAGCGAACGGTATGAAAAACTGTTTTTT. Its protein product is CASERYEKLFF.

This sequence joins TRBV6-6 and TRBJ2-1; the D gene is possibly TRBD2 (5 bases). Per the germline V gene, CDR1 is MNHNY and CDR2 is SVGAGI (reference sequence). The CDR3 is made up of 14 amino acids. V was clipped by 3 bases and J by 6 bases, with 12 bases between them. CDR3 protein: CASSYIRAGNEQFF. As DNA, the CDR3 is TGTGCCAGCAGTTATATTCGGGCGGGCAATGAGCAGTTCTTC.

The table lists this clone with a count of one. The genes are TRBV21-1 and TRBJ1-1; TRBD1, the D gene given by the table, was not confirmed from the DNA. TRBV21-1 is a pseudogene locus. The CDR3 length is 13 residues. CDR3 residues: CASSSWGGTEAFF. For the CDR3, the DNA is TGTGCCAGCAGCTCCTGGGGCGGCACTGAAGCTTTCTTT.

This clone was seen just once. The J gene is TRBJ2-2, the V gene TRBV10-3; tentative D call: TRBD2 (5 bases). This CDR3 is built from 14 residues. V was clipped by 6 bases and J by 7 bases, with 15 bases between them. Germline values: CDR1 ENHRY, CDR2 SYGVKD. The CDR3 loop reads CAIRESGWSGELFF. The CDR3 DNA reads TGTGCCATCAGGGAATCGGGGTGGAGCGGGGAGCTGTTTTTT.

J is TRBJ1-5 and V is TRBV19; 8 bases agree with TRBD1. The length of the CDR3 is 17 residues. V dropped 3 bases and J dropped 7; count of bases not matched to a gene: 14. The germline V gene encodes CDR1 LNHDA and CDR2 SQIVND (reference sequence). The CDR3 sequence is CASSMRVGQGAVQPQHF. The CDR3 DNA reads as TGTGCCAGTAGTATGCGGGTGGGGCAGGGGGCAGTCCAGCCCCAGCATTTT.

V gene TRBV7-6 combines with J gene TRBJ2-3, with D uncertain. Germline lookup yields CDR1 SGHVS and CDR2 FNYEAQ. V was trimmed by 5 bases and J by 0 bases, leaving 12 bases between them. CDR3 length: 15 residues. The CDR3, as DNA: TGTGCCAGCAGCCGCCGGACCCGGAGCACAGATACGCAGTATTTT. The encoded protein is CASSRRTRSTDTQYF.

J is TRBJ2-4 and V is TRBV28, with D tentatively TRBD2 (6 bases). V lost 6 bases and J lost 6, with 12 bases in between. The CDR3 totals 13 residues. In germline, CDR1 is MDHEN, CDR2 SYDVKM. CDR3 coding DNA: TGTGCCAGCAGGTTCGCGGGGCCAAACATTCAGTACTTC. Translated: CASRFAGPNIQYF.

This clone was detected only once. This chain uses TRBV7-3 with TRBJ2-1; D might be TRBD2 (6 bases). The CDR3 covers 13 residues. Trimming removed 2 bases from V and 7 bases from J, with 9 bases in between. Germline CDR1 SGHTA, CDR2 FQGTGA. The CDR3 sequence: CASSLGRENEQFF. The CDR3 DNA is TGTGCCAGCAGCTTAGGTCGGGAGAATGAGCAGTTCTTC.

The gene calls are TRBV5-4 and TRBJ2-7; 12 bases map to TRBD2. Germline CDR1 and CDR2: SGHNT and YYREEE (reference sequence). The CDR3 covers 14 residues. V shed 0 bases and J 11 bases; nucleotides not matched to a gene: 6. CDR3 sequence: CASSLGLAGAPEYF. DNA for the CDR3: TGTGCCAGCAGCTTGGGACTAGCGGGAGCTCCCGAGTACTTC.

J is TRBJ1-2 and V is TRBV10-3; D call uncertain. Germline CDR1 ENHRY, CDR2 SYGVKD. V was trimmed by 2 bases and J by 6 bases, leaving 7 bases between them. The CDR3 is 12 residues long. CDR3 amino acids: CAISERTDGYTF. CDR3 sequence (DNA): TGTGCCATCAGTGAGAGGACGGATGGCTACACCTTC.

The chain joins TRBV2 to TRBJ2-2; maybe TRBD2 (5 bases). CDR1 and CDR2 from the germline V gene are SNHLY and FYNNEI. With 3 bases removed from V and 5 bases from J, the gap between germline ends came to 10 bases. The CDR3 runs to 14 residues. The CDR3 nucleotides read TGTGCCAGCAGTGAGGTCCGGGGTACCGGGGAGCTGTTTTTT. Its translation is CASSEVRGTGELFF.

V gene TRBV6-5 combines with J gene TRBJ2-3, with a possible D match to TRBD1 (5 bases). The CDR3 has 14 amino acids. Trimming took 6 bases from V and 2 from J, leaving 12 bases between them. The germline CDR1 and CDR2 sequences are MNHEY and SVGAGI. The CDR3 loop reads CASRTALDTDTQYF. CDR3 nucleotide sequence: TGTGCCAGCAGGACAGCCTTGGACACAGATACGCAGTATTTT.

This clone was seen only a few times. The V gene is TRBV4-3, the J gene TRBJ2-2; 11 positions agree with TRBD2. After removal of 5 bases from V and 4 bases from J, the junction contained 6 bases not matched to a gene. The length of the CDR3 is 16 residues. Looked up from germline, CDR1 is LGHNA and CDR2 is YSLEER. In DNA, the CDR3 is TGCGCCAGCAGCTACGGGCTAGCGGGAGGCACCGGGGAGCTGTTTTTT. It translates to CASSYGLAGGTGELFF.

Regarding this clone: At one end the junction does not follow the germline gene, possibly because of a read error. The genes are TRBV5-6 and TRBJ1-1; weak D call: TRBD1 (6 bases). The CDR3 totals 19 residues. Germline V lookup: CDR1 SGHDT, CDR2 YYEEEE. The CDR3 protein is CASSFSQPGAHVLKTEAFF. CDR3 nucleotide sequence: TGTGCCAGCAGCTTCAGCCAACCAGGGGCCCACGTTCTGAAAACTGAAGCTTTCTTT.

This chain links TRBV18 with TRBJ2-5; TRBD1 or TRBD2 may be the D gene (5 bases each). V was trimmed by 1 base and J by 5 bases, leaving 8 bases between them. Looked up from germline, CDR1 is KGHSH and CDR2 is LQKENI. The length of the CDR3 is 13 residues. The CDR3: CASSPRGAETQYF. In DNA, the CDR3 is TGTGCCAGCTCACCACGAGGGGCTGAGACCCAGTACTTC.

The chain is built from TRBV13 and TRBJ1-3; 9 bases match TRBD1. The V segment lost 4 bases and the J segment 4 bases; nucleotides outside the gene matches: 5. Germline V gene sequence: CDR1 PRHDT, CDR2 FYEKMQ (reference sequence). The CDR3 runs to 15 residues. The CDR3 DNA reads TGTGCCAGCAGCTCACGGACAGGGGCCGGAAACACCATATATTTT. Translated, it gives CASSSRTGAGNTIYF.

The chain couples TRBV15 to TRBJ1-5; no clear D gene. CDR3 length equals 15 residues. The germline CDR1 and CDR2 sequences are LNHNV and YYDKDF (reference sequence). V lost 7 bases and J lost 0, with 13 bases in between. The CDR3 region is CATTDGGYSNQPQHF. DNA of the CDR3: TGTGCCACCACGGACGGCGGGTATAGCAATCAGCCCCAGCATTTT.

V usage is TRBV30 and J usage is TRBJ2-5; the D gene could be TRBD1 or TRBD2 (5 bases each). V was shortened by 3 bases and J by 5 bases, with 10 bases between the two germline ends. Germline-derived CDR1 and CDR2 are GTSNPN and SVGIG (reference sequence). This CDR3 spans 12 amino acids. The CDR3 reads CAWRGTRETQYF. CDR3 coding DNA: TGTGCCTGGAGGGGGACGAGGGAGACCCAGTACTTC.

The chain is built from TRBV4-1 and TRBJ2-1, with 7 positions matching TRBD2. The V and J ends lost 2 bases and 1 base, in that order; junction bases with no gene match: 5. The germline CDR1 and CDR2 sequences are MGHRA and YSYEKL. The CDR3 is 16 residues long. The CDR3 nucleotides are TGCGCCAGCAGCCAACGGGGCGGGGGATCCTACAATGAGCAGTTCTTC. Translating gives CASSQRGGGSYNEQFF.

The CDR3 DNA is TGTGCCAGCAGCTTAGGACTAGAAAGTGGCTACACCTTC. This codes for CASSLGLESGYTF. The chain couples TRBV7-8 to TRBJ1-2; no clear D. This CDR3 has 13 residues. Per the germline V gene, CDR1 is SGHVS and CDR2 is FQNEAQ. V lost 1 base to trimming and J lost 7 bases, with 10 bases between them.

This clone was detected a few times. The V gene is TRBV6-6, the J gene TRBJ1-5; D unclear. V dropped 4 bases and J dropped 2 bases, with 15 bases sitting between them. Germline-derived CDR1 and CDR2 are MNHNY and SVGAGI (reference sequence). The CDR3 has 16 residues. This CDR3 is CASSSDPYEGNQPQHF. CDR3 nucleotide sequence: TGTGCCAGCAGTTCGGACCCCTATGAAGGCAATCAGCCCCAGCATTTT.

The chain links TRBV7-9 to TRBJ1-1, with 7 bases fitting TRBD1. V shed 8 bases and J 8 bases; nucleotides not matched to a gene: 5. Germline lookup yields CDR1 SEHNR and CDR2 FQNEAQ (reference sequence). The CDR3 sequence is 11 residues long. The CDR3 region is CASGQVTEAFF. CDR3 nucleotide sequence: TGTGCCAGCGGACAGGTCACGGAAGCTTTCTTT.

CDR3 sequence: CASSEGHTGELFF. CDR3 bases: TGTGCCAGCAGTGAGGGACACACCGGGGAGCTGTTTTTT. V and J are TRBV6-4 and TRBJ2-2; D possibly uses TRBD1 or TRBD2 (5 bases each). The V and J ends lost 3 bases and 3 bases respectively, with 5 bases between them. Germline V CDR1 and CDR2: MRHNA, SNTAGT. CDR3 length: 13 residues.

The chain carries TRBV6-4 and TRBJ2-1; 8 nucleotides agree with TRBD1. The trim removed 4 bases at V and 6 bases at J, leaving 8 bases unmatched. The CDR3 runs 15 residues. CDR1 and CDR2 (germline): MRHNA, SNTAGT. In nucleotides, the CDR3 is TGTGCCAGCAGTGTGACAGGGGCCCATCTCAATGAGCAGTTCTTC. This codes for CASSVTGAHLNEQFF.

CDR3 DNA: TGTGCCAGCAGCTTAAGGGGCGCAGCCGGCACTGAAGCTTTCTTT. Residues: CASSLRGAAGTEAFF. This chain connects TRBV7-2 to TRBJ1-1; D possibly corresponds to TRBD1 (5 bases). V was pared by 2 bases and J by 4 bases, with 14 bases between. This CDR3 has 15 amino acids. Looked up from germline, CDR1 is SGHTA and CDR2 is FQGNSA.

Only one count was recorded for this clone. This chain uses TRBV5-6 with TRBJ2-2, with D tentatively TRBD1 or TRBD2 (7 bases each). The germline V gene encodes CDR1 SGHDT and CDR2 YYEEEE. The germline V and J ends were trimmed by 0 bases and 3 bases, with 12 bases remaining between them. The CDR3 is 16 residues long. The CDR3 loop is CASSLGPGGDTGELFF. CDR3 DNA: TGTGCCAGCAGCTTGGGCCCAGGGGGGGACACCGGGGAGCTGTTTTTT.

V and J are TRBV10-3 and TRBJ2-3; tentative D call: TRBD1 (5 bases). The CDR3 extends over 12 amino acids. Trimming stripped 8 bases from V and 2 bases from J, with 8 bases between. Germline values: CDR1 ENHRY, CDR2 SYGVKD. CDR3: CAIEGDTDTQYF. The CDR3 DNA follows: TGTGCCATCGAAGGGGACACAGATACGCAGTATTTT.

DNA for the CDR3: TGTGCCAGCAGTGGTGAGGGGGCACAGACCCAGTACTTC. This gives the protein CASSGEGAQTQYF. V gene TRBV2 combines with J gene TRBJ2-5; 7 bases are a match to TRBD1. The V and J ends lost 4 bases and 6 bases, in that order; junction bases with no gene match: 5. The CDR3 has 13 amino acids. Germline V gives CDR1 SNHLY, CDR2 FYNNEI.

The rearrangement links TRBV10-2 to TRBJ2-3; D unresolved. There are 15 residues in the CDR3. Germline assignment: CDR1 WSHSY and CDR2 SAAADI. The ends were cut back, 6 bases at V and 0 bases at J, with 13 bases in the middle. DNA of the CDR3: TGCGCCAGCAGCGACGTGAGCGAAAGCACAGATACGCAGTATTTT. Amino acid sequence: CASSDVSESTDTQYF.

J is TRBJ2-1 and V is TRBV5-4; 9 bases fit TRBD2. V was clipped by 4 bases and J by 3 bases; unmatched bases: 5. Germline loops: CDR1 SGHNT, CDR2 YYREEE (reference sequence). This CDR3 region has 15 residues. In DNA form, the CDR3 reads TGTGCCAGCAGCCCTGGACTAGCGATCTACAATGAGCAGTTCTTC. This gives the protein CASSPGLAIYNEQFF. Drawing the rest from reference TRBV5-4 and TRBJ2-1, the complete variable domain is ETGVTQSPTHLIKTRGQQVTLRCSSQSGHNTVSWYQQALGQGPQFIFQYYREEENGRGNFPPRFSGLQFPNYSSELNVNALELDDSALYLCASSPGLAIYNEQFFGPGTRLTVL.

The J gene is TRBJ1-1, the V gene TRBV27, with a possible D match to TRBD1 (6 bases). The CDR3 length is 19 residues. CDR1 and CDR2 from the germline V gene are MNHEY and SMNVEV (reference sequence). V shed 5 bases and J shed 1 base, with 26 bases lying between them. CDR3 nucleotides: TGTGCCAGCAGTCATAGGAAGGGGGGCGGGAAGATCGGGAACACTGAAGCTTTCTTT. Its protein product is CASSHRKGGGKIGNTEAFF.

This clone appeared once. The chain uses TRBV28 and TRBJ2-7; D unclear. Germline values: CDR1 MDHEN, CDR2 SYDVKM. Trimming removed 6 bases from V and 3 bases from J, with 15 bases in between. The CDR3 extends over 14 amino acids. The CDR3, as DNA: TGTGCCAGCAGGGGTCTACAGCTTTACTACGAGCAGTACTTC. This codes for CASRGLQLYYEQYF.